The present entry profiles one TCR beta chain with its context. PCR employed 60 Vbeta and 13 Jbeta primers. Libraries were prepared by immunoSEQ multiplex PCR; TCRdb keeps only in-frame clonotypes and omits some of them. The repertoire holds approximately 180,000 clones, with almost 85% as singletons. These data come from a study of cytomegalovirus exposure and HLA in healthy donors. With 4 bases clipped from V and 2 bases from J, the junction kept 12 bases outside the gene matches. The CDR3 runs 16 residues. Germline CDR1 is SGHDT and CDR2 is YYEEEE. Sequenced material: PBMCs. This chain connects TRBV5-6 to TRBJ2-7; 7 positions match TRBD2. This receptor was obtained from a girl under 18 in good health and CMV-seropositive. CDR3 DNA sequence: TGTGCCAGCAGCCCGGCGCTGGCTAGCGGAACCTACGAGCAGTACTTC. It codes for CASSPALASGTYEQYF.